The 13 T cell receptor beta chains reported below all come from one sample, sequenced in a study of blood T cell repertoires in COVID-19. Profiled with immunoSEQ multiplex PCR; TCRdb holds only in-frame clones, not every one. The data hold roughly 79,000 clones, with 85% to 90% observed a single time. Sequencing was performed on peripheral blood. Receptors were obtained from a man aged 50 or older with active COVID-19.

The chain recombines TRBV18 with TRBJ1-5; the D gene is possibly TRBD1 (6 bases). The CDR3 runs to 15 residues. Trimming left V 6 bases short and J 1 base short, with 13 bases between. Germline values: CDR1 KGHSH, CDR2 LQKENI. The CDR3 DNA is TGTGCCAGCTCGGCCCAGGGGCAGAGCAATCAGCCCCAGCATTTT. Its protein is CASSAQGQSNQPQHF.

The chain has TRBV28 and TRBJ2-5, with 9 bases lining up with TRBD1. In germline, CDR1 is MDHEN, CDR2 SYDVKM. The junction had 3 bases not matched to a gene; V was cut back by 6 bases and J by 4 bases. This CDR3 is 13 amino acids long. CDR3 DNA sequence: TGTGCCAGCAGGATGACAGGGGGAGAGACCCAGTACTTC. Protein: CASRMTGGETQYF.

This sequence joins TRBV21-1 and TRBJ2-7; the D call in the table, TRBD2, was not verified against the DNA. TRBV21-1 is marked as a pseudogene. The CDR3 runs 11 residues. CDR3 DNA: TGTGCCAGCAGCACTCTCTACGAGCAGTACTTC. This sequence encodes CASSTLYEQYF.

V gene TRBV27 combines with J gene TRBJ1-2, with D maybe TRBD1 (5 bases). Deletions cut 6 bases from V and 8 bases from J, with 22 bases between. CDR1 is MNHEY and CDR2 is SMNVEV in the germline V gene (reference sequence). This CDR3 has 15 residues. The CDR3 DNA is TGTGCCAGCAGGAAGACTAGTGAGGGGTCGGGGGGCTACACCTTC. It is translated as CASRKTSEGSGGYTF.

In its sample, this clone was seen once. The genes are TRBV7-9 and TRBJ2-3; D possibly corresponds to TRBD2 (6 bases). The CDR3 totals 14 residues. The V gene lost 6 bases and the J gene lost 3 bases, with 13 bases spanning the gap. The germline CDR1 and CDR2 sequences are SEHNR and FQNEAQ (reference sequence). The CDR3 sequence: CASSPSGVTDTQYF. CDR3 nucleotide sequence: TGTGCCAGCAGTCCCTCGGGGGTAACAGATACGCAGTATTTT. Full variable domain (rest looked up from reference TRBV7-9 and TRBJ2-3): DTGVSQNPRHKITKRGQNVTFRCDPISEHNRLYWYRQTLGQGPEFLTYFQNEAQLEKSRLLSDRFSAERPKGSFSTLEIQRTEQGDSAMYLCASSPSGVTDTQYFGPGTRLTVL.

The rearrangement uses TRBV10-2 and TRBJ1-5; D is perhaps TRBD1 (5 bases). Germline V gene lookup returns CDR1 WSHSY and CDR2 SAAADI. This CDR3 is built from 15 residues. V was clipped by 10 bases and J by 0 bases, with 16 bases between them. CDR3: CATRLGGNSNQPQHF. The DNA of the CDR3 is TGCGCCACCCGACTGGGGGGGAATAGCAATCAGCCCCAGCATTTT.

This clone has only one observation. The chain employs TRBV9 and TRBJ2-5; 9 bases match TRBD2. Germline CDR1 reads SGDLS; CDR2 reads YYNGEE. Trimming removed 6 bases from V and 1 base from J; junction bases left unmatched: 7. The CDR3 has 15 amino acids. DNA of the CDR3: TGTGCCAGCAACGACGGGCGGGGGGGCCAAGAGACCCAGTACTTC. It is translated as CASNDGRGGQETQYF.

The V gene is TRBV6-4, the J gene TRBJ2-2, with TRBD2 matching over 12 bases. Losses at the gene ends were 5 bases for V and 4 bases for J; bases not matched to a gene: 2. This CDR3 is 15 amino acids long. Germline V lookup: CDR1 MRHNA, CDR2 SNTAGT. For the CDR3, the DNA is TGTGCCAGCAGTCCGACTAGCGGGAGCACCGGGGAGCTGTTTTTT. This gives the protein CASSPTSGSTGELFF.

The rearrangement joins TRBV7-9 to TRBJ2-1; D unclear. This CDR3 contains 11 residues. Germline assignment: CDR1 SEHNR and CDR2 FQNEAQ (reference sequence). V shed 5 bases and J shed 5 bases, with 4 bases lying between them. The CDR3 bases are TGTGCCAGCAGCGTAAACAATGAGCAGTTCTTC. It specifies CASSVNNEQFF.

The chain couples TRBV18 to TRBJ2-7; D uncertain. The ends were cut back, 3 bases at V and 1 base at J, with 10 bases in the middle. Germline CDR1 is KGHSH and CDR2 is LQKENI. The CDR3 length is 14 residues. CDR3 amino acids: CASSPPLRSYEQYF. In DNA form, the CDR3 reads TGTGCCAGCTCACCTCCCCTCCGTTCCTACGAGCAGTACTTC.

This clone appeared once. The chain links TRBV4-2 to TRBJ2-7; 12 positions match TRBD2. The CDR3 is made up of 16 amino acids. CDR1 is LGHNA and CDR2 is YNFKEQ in the germline V gene. With 0 bases clipped from V and 6 bases from J, the junction kept 6 bases outside the gene matches. The CDR3, as DNA: TGTGCCAGCAGCCAAGAAAGGCCGGGACTAGCGGGCGAGCAGTACTTC. Encoded protein: CASSQERPGLAGEQYF.

The V and J genes are TRBV29-1 and TRBJ1-4, with D possibly TRBD1 on 5 matching bases. Looked up from germline, CDR1 is SQVTM and CDR2 is ANQGSEA. The CDR3 runs to 11 residues. V gave up 2 bases and J gave up 14 bases, with 12 bases separating them. The CDR3 loop reads CSVETYRSLFF. DNA of the CDR3: TGCAGCGTTGAAACGTACAGGAGCCTGTTTTTT.

This clone was seen a single time. The V and J genes are TRBV5-1 and TRBJ2-5; possibly TRBD1 for D (6 bases). Trimming pared 0 bases from V and 0 bases from J, leaving 9 bases between. The germline gives CDR1 SGHRS, CDR2 YFSETQ. This CDR3 is built from 15 residues. The CDR3 DNA is TGCGCCAGCAGCTTGGGGACAGCGTACCAAGAGACCCAGTACTTC. Its protein is CASSLGTAYQETQYF.